This T cell receptor beta chain is from a study of brain T cells in children with intractable seizures. Study conclusions and caveats: Absence of clones before surgery may stem from lower sequencing depth. Only CDR3 sequence similarity suggested viral specificity, without known HCMV serostatus.

The CDR3 has 14 residues. V was pared by 0 bases and J by 8 bases, with 6 bases of the junction left unmatched. From germline, CDR1 is SEHNR and CDR2 FQNEAQ (reference sequence). Sequencing was limited to surgery cases with top T cell transcript signatures in brain tissue. Patients received at least one anti-epileptic drug before surgery. The protocol was immunoSEQ multiplex PCR, while the TCRdb copy is restricted to in-frame clones and leaves out a portion. This sample carries some 20,000 clones, 94% of them seen once, and the ten largest clones take 5% to 7%. A remark on this clone: Its target is unknown.

The chain is built from TRBV7-9 and TRBJ1-2; TRBD1 matches at 7 bases. This TCR was sampled from a boy between 5 and 17 years old with focal cortical dysplasia and intractable seizures. The material sequenced was peripheral blood, taken at surgery. The CDR3 sequence is CASSLANRGRGYTF. CDR3 nucleotide sequence: TGTGCCAGCAGCTTAGCTAACAGGGGACGGGGCTACACCTTC.